The clone carrying this T cell receptor (beta chain) showed up just a few times. What it binds is unknown. Use of 60 Vbeta and 13 Jbeta primers characterized the PCR. Produced via immunoSEQ multiplex PCR; TCRdb's table is partial and in-frame only. There are 100,000 or so clones in the sample; 12% occur only once, and more than 15% lies in the top ten. Germline-derived CDR1 and CDR2 are SGHAT and FQNNGV. This CDR3 has 14 residues. V was pared by 1 base and J by 8 bases, with 12 bases between. The source of the sample is a study of cytomegalovirus exposure and HLA in healthy donors. Findings and limits, study-wide: Later work found most CMV-associated TCR beta chains apparently HLA-restricted. Productive status was seen about 87% or about 30% of the time for most TCR beta V segments in an earlier analysis. Later examination showed HLA-associated TCR beta chains had greater clonal expansion than equally common others. Reportedly, diagnosis of cytomegalovirus status by the classifier showed high specificity and sensitivity.

This sequence was found in a middle-aged man in good health and CMV-seropositive. The sample was PBMCs. The V call is TRBV11-2, the J call TRBJ2-1, with D perhaps matching TRBD1 (6 bases). In nucleotides, the CDR3 is TGTGCCAGCAGCTTAGTTCGCAGGGGATATGAGCAGTTCTTC. It specifies CASSLVRRGYEQFF.